The sequence of this T cell receptor (beta chain) was determined in a study of shared clonotypes between healthy human individuals. Study information: Used for every donor were three CD4 naive, three CD4 memory, two CD8 naive and one CD8 memory plate. General study findings and limits: Clonotypes shared by all four sorted-subset donors had higher generation probabilities than non-shared clonotypes. Researchers sampled only blood; tissue repertoires likely differ.

As for this clone: Its specificity is unknown.

Sequencing was performed with immunoSEQ multiplex PCR; in TCRdb, only in-frame clones are kept and a portion is missing. The table lists about a million clones, over 60% of them singletons, with approximately 1.5% in the top ten. The CDR3 is 9 amino acids. Germline V lookup: CDR1 WNHNN, CDR2 SYGVQD (reference sequence). The V and J ends lost 8 bases and 9 bases respectively, with 5 bases between them. CD4+ cells were split into CD45RA+ naive and CD45RA-negative memory subsets. The genes are TRBV10-1 and TRBJ2-1; D remains ambiguous. This clonotype was obtained from a man between 18 and 35 years old in good health. What was sequenced was memory CD4+ T cells sorted from blood. The subset here: CD45RA-negative fraction. CDR3 nucleotide sequence: TGCGCCAGCCTCACTGAGCAGTTCTTC. Protein: CASLTEQFF.